The 22 T cell receptor beta chains below were found in one sample sequenced in a study of blood T cell repertoires in COVID-19. Profiling relied on immunoSEQ multiplex PCR, and the TCRdb table lists in-frame clones only, not all of them. This sample yields approximately 130,000 clones, of which approximately 80% are seen a single time; roughly 25% belongs to the top ten. The sequenced sample was peripheral blood. Receptors were obtained from a human donor in a cohort sampled during active COVID-19.

The chain uses TRBV15 and TRBJ1-3; 10 bases match TRBD1. CDR3 length: 17 residues. The V segment lost 1 base and the J segment 7 bases; nucleotides outside the gene matches: 10. The germline CDR1 and CDR2 sequences are LNHNV and YYDKDF (reference sequence). The CDR3 spells CATSRGPRTGGLNTIYF. The DNA for the CDR3 is TGTGCCACCAGCAGAGGTCCCCGGACAGGGGGTTTGAACACCATATATTTT.

This chain joins TRBV19 and TRBJ1-6; D remains unclear. Germline loops: CDR1 LNHDA, CDR2 SQIVND (reference sequence). The CDR3 has 15 amino acids. V gave up 7 bases and J gave up 0 bases, with 10 bases separating them. This chain's CDR3 is CASTAGSSYNSPLHF. The CDR3 bases are TGTGCCAGTACGGCGGGAAGCTCCTATAATTCACCCCTCCACTTT.

A remark on this clone: The junction differs from germline at one of its ends, possibly a read error. This chain links TRBV9 with TRBJ2-3, with D possibly being TRBD1 (7 bases). There are 15 residues in the CDR3. The germline gives CDR1 SGDLS, CDR2 YYNGEE. CDR3: CASSVGLTGTATQYF. The CDR3 DNA reads TGTGCCAGCAGCGTTGGACTAACGGGGACAGCTACGCAGTATTTT.

The chain is built from TRBV3-1 (or the pseudogene TRBV3-2) and TRBJ2-1; 7 bases line up with TRBD1. V shed 4 bases, J shed 8 bases, and the junction held 2 bases outside the gene matches. CDR1 and CDR2 from the germline V gene are LGHDT and YNNKEL (reference sequence). The CDR3 totals 12 residues. CDR3 loop: CASSPGQDEQFF. As DNA, the CDR3 is TGTGCCAGCAGCCCAGGACAGGATGAGCAGTTCTTC.

The chain is built from TRBV11-2 and TRBJ1-1, with D maybe TRBD1 (6 bases). Germline lookup yields CDR1 SGHAT and CDR2 FQNNGV. Trimming removed 1 base from V and 8 bases from J, with 8 bases in between. The CDR3 length is 12 residues. CDR3 residues: CASSLAGTEAFF. DNA for the CDR3: TGTGCCAGCAGCTTAGCCGGGACAGAAGCTTTCTTT.

CDR3 region: CASSLEGASYNSPLHF. CDR3 in DNA: TGTGCCAGCAGTTTAGAGGGGGCCTCCTATAATTCACCCCTCCACTTT. The chain joins TRBV27 to TRBJ1-6; 7 bases fit TRBD1. V trimming: 2 bases; J trimming: 0 bases; junction bases outside the gene matches: 1. The CDR3 length is 16 residues. CDR1 is MNHEY and CDR2 is SMNVEV in the germline V gene (reference sequence).

The CDR3 loop is CASSPSSGGEAQYF. The DNA for the CDR3 is TGTGCCAGCAGCCCTTCTAGCGGAGGGGAGGCCCAGTACTTC. The genes are TRBV7-9 and TRBJ2-5, with 7 nucleotides matching TRBD2. Germline V CDR1 and CDR2: SEHNR, FQNEAQ (reference sequence). V dropped 5 bases and J dropped 9; count of bases not matched to a gene: 12. The CDR3 length is 14 residues.

V gene TRBV28 combines with J gene TRBJ1-5; TRBD1 is a possible D gene (5 bases). With 1 base removed from V and 2 bases from J, the gap between germline ends came to 15 bases. Germline CDR1 MDHEN, CDR2 SYDVKM. The CDR3 is 17 amino acids. The CDR3 here is CASSLYGVPGGNQPQHF. The DNA for the CDR3 is TGTGCCAGCAGTTTATACGGCGTTCCGGGGGGCAATCAGCCCCAGCATTTT. The variable domain in full, with the rest retrieved from reference TRBV28 and TRBJ1-5, is DVKVTQSSRYLVKRTGEKVFLECVQDMDHENMFWYRQDPGLGLRLIYFSYDVKMKEKGDIPEGYSVSREKKERFSLILESASTNQTSMYLCASSLYGVPGGNQPQHFGDGTRLSIL.

This clone came up once. The CDR3 region has the DNA TGTGCCAGCACCTCAACGGGGATTGAAGCTTTCTTT. Its protein is CASTSTGIEAFF. The genes are TRBV28 and TRBJ1-1; D remains unclear. The germline V gene encodes CDR1 MDHEN and CDR2 SYDVKM. The CDR3 loop spans 12 amino acids. The V end was cut by 7 bases, the J end by 7 bases, with 13 bases between.

The CDR3 region is CAWTETGTGELFF. The CDR3 coding sequence is TGTGCCTGGACAGAGACAGGAACCGGGGAGCTGTTTTTT. V usage is TRBV30 and J usage is TRBJ2-2; possible D gene TRBD1, 6 bases. CDR1 and CDR2 (germline): GTSNPN, SVGIG (reference sequence). This CDR3 is built from 13 residues. V shed 4 bases and J shed 5 bases, with 11 bases lying between them.

In this sample, this clone turned up a few times. The chain recombines TRBV28 with TRBJ1-1; 7 nucleotides line up with TRBD1. Germline V gene sequence: CDR1 MDHEN, CDR2 SYDVKM. V shed 0 bases, J shed 5 bases, and the junction held 9 bases outside the gene matches. This CDR3 comprises 16 residues. The CDR3 region is CASSLWEGQSVTEAFF. The CDR3 bases are TGTGCCAGCAGTTTATGGGAGGGACAGTCCGTAACTGAAGCTTTCTTT. The full variable domain, with the rest looked up from reference TRBV28 and TRBJ1-1, is DVKVTQSSRYLVKRTGEKVFLECVQDMDHENMFWYRQDPGLGLRLIYFSYDVKMKEKGDIPEGYSVSREKKERFSLILESASTNQTSMYLCASSLWEGQSVTEAFFGQGTRLTVV.

The chain carries TRBV19 and TRBJ1-5; no clear D. Germline CDR1 and CDR2: LNHDA and SQIVND (reference sequence). Trimming took off 3 bases at V and 6 bases at J, with 9 bases between the two ends. The CDR3 covers 13 residues. CDR3 sequence: CASSIGGSQPQHF. CDR3 in DNA: TGTGCCAGTAGTATTGGAGGGAGTCAGCCCCAGCATTTT.

The V and J genes are TRBV6-1 and TRBJ2-2, with D perhaps TRBD2 (5 bases). The CDR3 extends over 16 amino acids. V was pared by 2 bases and J by 3 bases, with 13 bases between. Looked up from germline, CDR1 is MNHNS and CDR2 is SASEGT. This chain's CDR3 is CASSELASFDTGELFF. The CDR3 DNA reads TGTGCCAGCAGTGAATTGGCTAGCTTTGACACCGGGGAGCTGTTTTTT.

The rearrangement joins TRBV7-6 to TRBJ2-7, with D perhaps matching TRBD1 (6 bases). This CDR3 has 15 residues. Trimming shortened V by 1 base and J by 3 bases, and 13 bases separated the two germline ends. In germline, CDR1 is SGHVS, CDR2 FNYEAQ. The CDR3: CASSLGGQRDYEQYF. CDR3 nucleotide sequence: TGTGCCAGCAGCTTAGGTGGACAGAGAGACTACGAGCAGTACTTC.

V is TRBV28 and J is TRBJ1-2, with D perhaps matching TRBD1 (6 bases). The CDR3 totals 14 residues. V lost 6 bases and J 7 bases, leaving 18 bases between the germline ends. Germline CDR1 is MDHEN and CDR2 is SYDVKM. CDR3 coding DNA: TGTGCCAGCAGAATTCGGGGGGGCGCAGGTGGCTACACCTTC. Translation gives CASRIRGGAGGYTF.

This chain uses TRBV18 with TRBJ1-4, with unresolved D. V gave up 0 bases and J gave up 8 bases, with 10 bases separating them. This CDR3 is built from 14 residues. CDR1 is KGHSH, CDR2 LQKENI, per germline. The CDR3 DNA reads TGTGCCAGCTCACCACCGGCCAGGTGGGAAAAACTGTTTTTT. Translating it yields CASSPPARWEKLFF.

The chain recombines TRBV13 with TRBJ1-1; no definite D call. Per the germline V gene, CDR1 is PRHDT and CDR2 is FYEKMQ (reference sequence). V was clipped by 1 base and J by 1 base, with 7 bases between them. The CDR3 spans 14 residues. CDR3 nucleotides: TGTGCCAGCAGCTTAGAACGGGGGAACACTGAAGCTTTCTTT. It yields the protein CASSLERGNTEAFF. Filled out from reference TRBV13 and TRBJ1-1, the complete variable domain reads AAGVIQSPRHLIKEKRETATLKCYPIPRHDTVYWYQQGPGQDPQFLISFYEKMQSDKGSIPDRFSAQQFSDYHSELNMSSLELGDSALYFCASSLERGNTEAFFGQGTRLTVV.

This chain uses TRBV9 with TRBJ1-6; TRBD1 matches 8 bases. The V and J ends lost 4 bases and 9 bases, in that order; junction bases with no gene match: 6. This CDR3 has 14 residues. In germline, CDR1 is SGDLS, CDR2 YYNGEE. The CDR3 bases are TGTGCCAGCAGCCCGGGACAGGCAGTTTCACCCCTCCACTTT. This encodes CASSPGQAVSPLHF.

The chain joins TRBV6-4 to TRBJ1-2, with D tentatively TRBD1 (6 bases). Between the trimmed V and J ends, which lost 0 bases and 3 bases, there was a span of 11 bases. This CDR3 has 15 residues. Germline CDR1 MRHNA, CDR2 SNTAGT. The CDR3 DNA follows: TGTGCCAGCAGTGACTCAGGGGGGGGCGACTATGGCTACACCTTC. It codes for CASSDSGGGDYGYTF.

This chain connects TRBV6-5 to TRBJ2-2, with 13 bases that match TRBD2. The V gene end was trimmed by 2 bases and the J gene end by 7 bases; junction bases not matched to a gene: 4. CDR3 length equals 16 residues. The germline gives CDR1 MNHEY, CDR2 SVGAGI. The CDR3: CASSYRLAGGGGELFF. In DNA form, the CDR3 reads TGTGCCAGCAGTTACCGACTAGCGGGGGGCGGCGGGGAGCTGTTTTTT.

This chain uses TRBV3-1 (or the pseudogene TRBV3-2) with TRBJ2-5; 8 bases fit TRBD2. The CDR3 extends over 17 amino acids. Germline V gives CDR1 LGHDT, CDR2 YNNKEL (reference sequence). J was trimmed by 9 bases and V by 3 bases; bases with no gene match: 18. Written as DNA, the CDR3 is TGTGCCAGCAGCCATAACAGCGGGGGAGGCGTATCCGAGGCCCAGTACTTC. This codes for CASSHNSGGGVSEAQYF.

This chain links TRBV24-1 with TRBJ2-5; 14 nucleotides line up with TRBD2. The V gene end was trimmed by 1 base and the J gene end by 4 bases; junction bases not matched to a gene: 19. Germline V CDR1 and CDR2: KGHDR, SFDVKD. The CDR3 spans 22 residues. CDR3 residues: CATSDFIPTYLTSGGAGETQYF. The CDR3, as DNA: TGTGCCACCAGTGATTTTATACCGACATATTTGACTAGCGGGGGGGCGGGAGAGACCCAGTACTTC.